These T cell receptor beta chains were read from a single sample in a study of yellow fever vaccine responses in identical twins. Using its own MiXCR run on the RT-PCR reads, TCRdb lists one record per CDR3 protein. Of roughly 3,800 distinct CDR3 sequences listed, around 90% are singletons. This specimen consisted of T cells from blood (PBMCs), unsorted or a sorted subset (not recorded which), obtained before or after yellow fever vaccination (not recorded which). The receptors shown here come from a woman younger than 35 who received the yellow fever vaccine. Each CDR3 is given with its conserved first and last residue. Each record gives: J gene, D gene, clone size, V gene, CDR3 protein, CDR3 DNA. D genes are given only for firm matches. Where a row states a size, it is once, few, many or the class of an expanded clone; other rows omit it.

J: TRBJ2-3
D: TRBD2
size: NA
V: TRBV4-2
CDR3: CASSPAGRELTDTQYF
DNA: TGTGCCAGCAGCCCCGCGGGGCGGGAGTTGACAGATACGCAGTATTTT

J: TRBJ2-1
D: NA
size: NA
V: TRBV2
CDR3: CASSEATSYNEQFF
DNA: TGTGCCAGCAGCGAAGCGACTTCCTACAATGAGCAGTTCTTC

J: TRBJ1-6
D: TRBD1
size: NA
V: TRBV11-1
CDR3: CASSLVLRTGPENSPLHF
DNA: TGTGCCAGCAGCTTAGTATTGCGGACAGGGCCCGAAAATTCACCCCTCCACTTT

J: TRBJ1-1
D: TRBD1
size: few
V: TRBV15
CDR3: CATSRVNRGDTEAFF
DNA: TGTGCCACCAGCAGAGTGAACAGGGGGGACACTGAAGCTTTCTTT

J: TRBJ2-3
D: NA
size: once
V: TRBV7-6
CDR3: CASSNQAWGTDTQYF
DNA: TGTGCCAGCAGCAATCAGGCCTGGGGCACAGATACGCAGTATTTT

J: TRBJ1-5
D: NA
size: NA
V: TRBV4-1
CDR3: CASSPSDGFIQPQHF
DNA: TGCGCCAGCAGCCCATCCGATGGGTTTATTCAGCCCCAGCATTTT

J: TRBJ2-1
D: TRBD1
size: NA
V: TRBV11-1
CDR3: CASSPGTGEQFF
DNA: TGTGCCAGCAGCCCTGGGACAGGCGAGCAGTTCTTC

J: TRBJ2-1
D: NA
size: once
V: TRBV21-1
CDR3: CASTTAKAQFF
DNA: TGTGCCAGCACGACCGCGAAAGCGCAGTTCTTC

J: TRBJ2-3
D: TRBD1
size: NA
V: TRBV4-2
CDR3: CASSVDRAADTQYF
DNA: TGTGCCAGCAGCGTAGACAGGGCGGCAGATACGCAGTATTTT

J: TRBJ2-1
D: NA
size: NA
V: TRBV6-4
CDR3: CASSDGGNEQFF
DNA: TGTGCCAGCAGCGACGGGGGAAATGAGCAGTTCTTC

J: TRBJ2-1
D: NA
size: NA
V: TRBV11-3
CDR3: CASSLAAGASYNEQFF
DNA: TGTGCCAGCAGCTTAGCTGCAGGGGCCTCCTACAATGAGCAGTTCTTC

J: TRBJ2-1
D: TRBD2
size: NA
V: TRBV6-2/TRBV6-3
CDR3: CASSYRQVAGPNEQFF
DNA: TGTGCCAGCAGTTACCGCCAGGTAGCGGGGCCCAATGAGCAGTTCTTC

J: TRBJ2-1
D: NA
size: NA
V: TRBV29-1
CDR3: CSVEERTPNNEQFF
DNA: TGCAGCGTTGAAGAAAGGACACCTAACAATGAGCAGTTCTTC

J: TRBJ1-6
D: TRBD1
size: once
V: TRBV30
CDR3: CAWSVDRGYNSPLHF
DNA: TGTGCCTGGAGTGTAGACAGGGGTTATAATTCACCCCTCCACTTT

J: TRBJ1-6
D: NA
size: NA
V: TRBV2
CDR3: CASLAGEVSYNSPLHF
DNA: TGTGCCAGCTTAGCAGGGGAGGTTTCCTATAATTCACCCCTCCACTTT

J: TRBJ2-7
D: NA
size: NA
V: TRBV27
CDR3: CASSLSIEVGEQYF
DNA: TGTGCCAGCAGTTTATCGATTGAAGTGGGCGAGCAGTACTTC

J: TRBJ1-5
D: NA
size: few
V: TRBV4-1
CDR3: CASSPVGYSNQPQHF
DNA: TGCGCCAGCAGCCCAGTGGGCTATAGCAATCAGCCCCAGCATTTT

J: TRBJ2-4
D: TRBD2
size: NA
V: TRBV30
CDR3: CALGGGTDQYF
DNA: TGTGCCTTGGGGGGGGGAACCGATCAGTACTTC

J: TRBJ2-4
D: NA
size: NA
V: TRBV11-3
CDR3: CASSLGGAIIQYF
DNA: TGTGCCAGCAGCTTAGGTGGCGCAATCATTCAGTACTTC

J: TRBJ2-3
D: TRBD2
size: NA
V: TRBV11-1
CDR3: CASSLHPAGGPGTDTQYF
DNA: TGTGCCAGCAGCTTACATCCAGCGGGGGGACCAGGCACAGATACGCAGTATTTT

J: TRBJ2-7
D: NA
size: NA
V: TRBV4-1
CDR3: CASSPVGSSYEQYF
DNA: TGCGCCAGCAGCCCGGTAGGAAGCTCCTACGAGCAGTACTTC

J: TRBJ2-1
D: TRBD2
size: NA
V: TRBV7-9
CDR3: CASSSGLADHNEQFF
DNA: TGTGCCAGCAGCTCAGGACTAGCGGATCACAATGAGCAGTTCTTC

J: TRBJ2-3
D: NA
size: NA
V: TRBV18
CDR3: CASSPPGSGTQYF
DNA: TGTGCCAGCTCACCACCTGGATCGGGTACGCAGTATTTT

J: TRBJ1-5
D: TRBD1
size: NA
V: TRBV15
CDR3: CATTGGGMSNQPQHF
DNA: TGTGCCACCACAGGGGGCGGGATGAGCAATCAGCCCCAGCATTTT

J: TRBJ2-1
D: TRBD2
size: NA
V: TRBV12-3/TRBV12-4
CDR3: CASRQGKGLADSSYNEQFF
DNA: TGTGCCAGCAGACAGGGCAAGGGACTAGCGGACAGCTCCTACAATGAGCAGTTCTTC

J: TRBJ2-5
D: TRBD2
size: NA
V: TRBV7-6
CDR3: CASSWSGSEGETQYF
DNA: TGTGCCAGCAGCTGGAGCGGGAGCGAAGGAGAGACCCAGTACTTC

J: TRBJ2-2
D: NA
size: NA
V: TRBV5-5
CDR3: CASSLGIGTATRELFF
DNA: TGTGCCAGCAGCTTGGGTATAGGGACCGCCACCAGGGAGCTGTTTTTT

J: TRBJ2-4
D: NA
size: once
V: TRBV12-3/TRBV12-4
CDR3: CASRRDTNIQYF
DNA: TGTGCCAGCAGGCGGGACACAAACATTCAGTACTTC

J: TRBJ2-1
D: NA
size: NA
V: TRBV2
CDR3: CASSEAQNSYNEQFF
DNA: TGTGCCAGCAGTGAAGCGCAGAACAGCTACAATGAGCAGTTCTTC